Following are 11 T cell receptor beta chains from one sample sequenced in a study of early T cells in non-severe SARS-CoV-2 infection. TCRdb used MiXCR to reprocess the 5' RACE reads, holding one entry per CDR3 protein. This table holds 100,000 to 150,000 distinct CDR3 sequences, about 15% found once. The sample comprised whole blood. These receptors all come from an adult who was a healthcare worker with PCR-confirmed SARS-CoV-2 infection or an uninfected control (not recorded which).

This clonotype turned up a few times. The V gene is TRBV12-3 or TRBV12-4, the J gene TRBJ2-1, with 13 bases matching TRBD2. The CDR3 has 15 amino acids. J lost 6 bases, V lost 5 bases, and 4 bases had no gene match. DNA for the CDR3: TGTGCCAGCAGTCCGACTAGCGGGGGGACCAATGAGCAGTTCTTC. Translated: CASSPTSGGTNEQFF.

This clonotype occurred a few times. This chain connects TRBV29-1 to TRBJ2-5, with 9 bases fitting TRBD1. This CDR3 comprises 11 residues. Germline CDR1 reads SQVTM; CDR2 reads ANQGSEA. This CDR3 is CSTGGLETQYF. The CDR3 DNA follows: TGCAGTACAGGGGGCTTGGAGACCCAGTACTTC.

The rearrangement links TRBV9 to TRBJ2-4; D is tentatively TRBD1 or TRBD2 (5 bases each). The CDR3 sequence is 14 residues long. Germline V lookup: CDR1 SGDLS, CDR2 YYNGEE. Trimming removed 3 bases at V and 6 bases at J, with 13 bases between. The CDR3: CASSATGTGNIQYF. The CDR3 DNA sequence: TGTGCCAGCAGCGCCACCGGGACCGGAAACATTCAGTACTTC.

There are a few counts of this clonotype. V is TRBV12-3 or TRBV12-4 and J is TRBJ1-1; no clear D. The CDR3 has 13 residues. V gave up 3 bases and J gave up 2 bases, with 7 bases separating them. CDR3 in DNA: TGTGCCAGCAGTTTTTATCCTAACACTGAAGCTTTCTTT. The encoded protein is CASSFYPNTEAFF.

This clonotype was recorded at least ten times. The chain is built from TRBV20-1 and TRBJ2-5; 8 bases agree with TRBD1. The CDR3 spans 13 residues. CDR1 and CDR2 (germline): DFQATT, SNEGSKA (reference sequence). Trimming removed 5 bases from V and 6 bases from J; junction bases left unmatched: 8. The CDR3 bases are TGCAGTGCTTTCGGACAGGGCAGACAGACCCAGTACTTC. Protein sequence: CSAFGQGRQTQYF.

A few counts support this clonotype. The chain employs TRBV12-3 or TRBV12-4 and TRBJ2-2, with D hard to call. Trimming stripped 5 bases from V and 3 bases from J, with 13 bases between. CDR3 length equals 15 residues. CDR3 nucleotides: TGTGCCAGCAGTATAAGCCTAGGAGACACCGGGGAGCTGTTTTTT. Its translation: CASSISLGDTGELFF.

The genes are TRBV10-2 and TRBJ1-5; weak D call: TRBD1 (5 bases). This CDR3 comprises 18 residues. CDR1 and CDR2 from the germline V gene are WSHSY and SAAADI. Trimming removed 0 bases from V and 3 bases from J, with 18 bases in between. The CDR3 nucleotides read TGCGCCAGCAGTGAGTCGAAAAGGGGCAGTCATATCAATCAGCCCCAGCATTTT. The encoded protein is CASSESKRGSHINQPQHF.

The chain combines TRBV29-1 with TRBJ2-1, with TRBD1 matching over 8 bases. Trimming took 7 bases from V and 3 from J; bases not matched to a gene: 2. This CDR3 region has 12 residues. Germline V gene lookup returns CDR1 SQVTM and CDR2 ANQGSEA. The CDR3 region has the DNA TGCAGCGCGGACAGGGTCTACAATGAGCAGTTCTTC. Translated, it gives CSADRVYNEQFF.

This clonotype was observed a handful of times. Written as DNA, the CDR3 is TGCAGTGCTAACGTGGGAGCAATCAATGAGCAGTTCTTC. Translation gives CSANVGAINEQFF. V and J are TRBV20-1 and TRBJ2-1, with D tentatively TRBD2 (5 bases). The V end was cut by 4 bases, the J end by 6 bases, with 13 bases between. The CDR3 runs to 13 residues. CDR1 and CDR2 (germline): DFQATT, SNEGSKA (reference sequence).

The sample holds many counts of this clonotype. The chain joins TRBV4-1 to TRBJ1-6; 7 bases fit TRBD1. V lost 1 base to trimming and J lost 15 bases; unmatched junction nucleotides: 3. Germline CDR1 reads MGHRA; CDR2 reads YSYEKL. This CDR3 has 12 amino acids. The chain's CDR3 is CASSQVGQVLHF. CDR3 nucleotide sequence: TGCGCCAGCAGCCAAGTAGGACAGGTCCTCCACTTT.

This clonotype came up a few times. This chain connects TRBV12-3 or TRBV12-4 to TRBJ1-1, with D unresolved. V was cut by 2 bases and J by 6 bases, with 16 bases left in between. The CDR3 length is 15 residues. CDR3 bases: TGTGCCAGCAGTTTAAGACTACCTGCCGGGTCTGAAGCTTTCTTT. As protein: CASSLRLPAGSEAFF.